One sample yielded the 15 T cell receptor beta chains listed below, sequenced in a study of tumor-infiltrating lymphocytes in localized non-small cell lung cancer. TCRdb keeps only in-frame clones here, not all; method: immunoSEQ multiplex PCR. The profile shows 15,000 to 20,000 clones, around two thirds of them singletons. The sequencing input was lung tumor tissue. These receptor sequences come from a human donor with non-small cell lung cancer.

The V call is TRBV7-2, the J call TRBJ1-2; TRBD1 aligns across 7 bases. V lost 0 bases and J lost 2; bases outside the gene matches: 6. CDR1 SGHTA and CDR2 FQGNSA come from the germline V gene. The CDR3 consists of 16 residues. The CDR3 here is CASSLAPGQLNYGYTF. As DNA, the CDR3 is TGTGCCAGCAGCTTAGCCCCGGGACAGTTAAACTATGGCTACACCTTC.

This clone was picked up a small number of times. V usage is TRBV4-1 and J usage is TRBJ1-4; TRBD1 aligns across 8 bases. V lost 3 bases, J lost 7 bases, and 7 bases stayed unmatched. The germline CDR1 and CDR2 sequences are MGHRA and YSYEKL. The CDR3 runs to 15 residues. CDR3 sequence reads: CASSHPTGDVEKLFF. The CDR3 DNA reads as TGCGCCAGCAGCCATCCGACAGGGGATGTTGAAAAACTGTTTTTT.

A single count supports this clone. This chain joins TRBV30 and TRBJ2-5; D is perhaps TRBD1 (5 bases). Germline loops: CDR1 GTSNPN, CDR2 SVGIG (reference sequence). CDR3 length: 12 residues. V dropped 2 bases and J dropped 8 bases, with 12 bases sitting between them. The CDR3 region is CAWSTQGTTQYF. DNA of the CDR3: TGTGCCTGGAGTACCCAGGGTACCACCCAGTACTTC.

This clone has more than one count but fewer than ten. V is TRBV28 and J is TRBJ1-5, with no clear D. V lost 5 bases, J lost 11 bases, and 13 bases lay in between. Germline values: CDR1 MDHEN, CDR2 SYDVKM. This CDR3 spans 12 amino acids. This CDR3 reads CASSPNIRSQHF. As DNA, the CDR3 is TGTGCCAGCAGTCCCAATATACGGTCCCAGCATTTT.

This clone was recorded once. The chain recombines TRBV5-1 with TRBJ2-7; the D is unclear. The CDR3 covers 14 residues. Per the germline V gene, CDR1 is SGHRS and CDR2 is YFSETQ. The V end lost 0 bases, the J end lost 1 base, and 8 bases lay between the germline ends. CDR3 amino acids: CASSLDLLSYEQYF. CDR3 coding DNA: TGCGCCAGCAGCTTGGACTTACTATCCTACGAGCAGTACTTC.

The CDR3 DNA sequence: TGTGCCACCAGCAGAGATGGGCGAGGGAGGGACTCTCCGGAGACCCAGTACTTC. It translates to CATSRDGRGRDSPETQYF. The rearrangement links TRBV15 to TRBJ2-5; 7 bases align to TRBD2. The CDR3 runs 18 residues. Germline V gene sequence: CDR1 LNHNV, CDR2 YYDKDF (reference sequence). V was pared by 0 bases and J by 5 bases, with 15 bases of the junction left unmatched.

The chain carries TRBV2 and TRBJ1-1; no definite D call. The germline gives CDR1 SNHLY, CDR2 FYNNEI. Deletions cut 4 bases from V and 4 bases from J, with 10 bases between. The CDR3 loop spans 13 amino acids. This CDR3 is CASSARPLTEAFF. The CDR3 DNA follows: TGTGCCAGCAGTGCACGACCTCTCACTGAAGCTTTCTTT.

The genes are TRBV5-8 and TRBJ2-7; perhaps TRBD2 as D (6 bases). V was shortened by 1 base and J by 3 bases, with 11 bases between the two germline ends. The CDR3 extends over 14 amino acids. Looked up from germline, CDR1 is SGHTS and CDR2 is YDEGEE. The CDR3 region has the DNA TGTGCCAGCAGCTTGCCCGGGACTCGCTACGAGCAGTACTTC. Amino acid sequence: CASSLPGTRYEQYF.

This rearrangement joins TRBV7-9 to TRBJ2-2; D uncertain. Looked up from germline, CDR1 is SEHNR and CDR2 is FQNEAQ (reference sequence). Trimming stripped 6 bases from V and 6 bases from J, with 8 bases between. The CDR3 consists of 12 residues. The CDR3 sequence: CASRNMAGELFF. The DNA for the CDR3 is TGTGCCAGCAGGAATATGGCCGGGGAGCTGTTTTTT.

This chain joins TRBV5-5 and TRBJ1-3, with TRBD1 identical over 7 bases. CDR1 SGHKS and CDR2 YYEKEE come from the germline V gene (reference sequence). Germline trimming cut 4 bases from V and 4 bases from J; bases unmatched to any gene: 5. This CDR3 comprises 14 residues. CDR3 bases: TGTGCCAGCAGCCCTATGACAGGGGGAAACACCATATATTTT. Translating gives CASSPMTGGNTIYF. Full variable domain (remainder filled in from reference TRBV5-5 and TRBJ1-3): DAGVTQSPTHLIKTRGQQVTLRCSPISGHKSVSWYQQVLGQGPQFIFQYYEKEERGRGNFPDRFSARQFPNYSSELNVNALLLGDSALYLCASSPMTGGNTIYFGEGSWLTVV.

This chain joins TRBV10-3 and TRBJ1-5; no clear D. Germline lookup yields CDR1 ENHRY and CDR2 SYGVKD. Trimming shortened V by 11 bases and J by 2 bases, and 13 bases separated the two germline ends. CDR3 length: 13 residues. CDR3 loop: CAVGPDGNQPQHF. CDR3 in DNA: TGTGCCGTCGGTCCCGATGGCAATCAGCCCCAGCATTTT.

This rearrangement joins TRBV9 to TRBJ1-2; D remains ambiguous. CDR3 length equals 11 residues. Trimming removed 5 bases at V and 3 bases at J, with 5 bases between. Germline CDR1 reads SGDLS; CDR2 reads YYNGEE. CDR3 sequence (DNA): TGTGCCAGCAGGGATTACTATGGCTACACCTTC. It is translated as CASRDYYGYTF.

The J gene is TRBJ2-7, the V gene TRBV14; TRBD1 is a possible D gene (8 bases). The CDR3 loop spans 17 amino acids. Per germline, CDR1 SGHDN and CDR2 FVKESK. Trimming cost V 1 base and J 2 bases, with 18 bases left between them. CDR3 in amino acids: CASSQGGGDRSTYEQYF. CDR3 coding DNA: TGTGCCAGCAGCCAAGGAGGGGGGGACAGGTCAACCTACGAGCAGTACTTC.

The gene calls are TRBV10-3 and TRBJ1-2; maybe TRBD1 (6 bases). Trimming took 3 bases from V and 6 from J, leaving 17 bases between them. The CDR3 is made up of 15 amino acids. Germline CDR1 is ENHRY and CDR2 is SYGVKD. DNA of the CDR3: TGTGCCATCAGTGACATAGGACAGAGGACAGATGGCTACACCTTC. Protein: CAISDIGQRTDGYTF.

This clone is termed medium-sized (0.01 to 0.1%). This chain joins TRBV5-4 and TRBJ1-4; 7 bases agree with TRBD1. This CDR3 spans 14 amino acids. Germline values: CDR1 SGHNT, CDR2 YYREEE (reference sequence). The trim removed 1 base at V and 6 bases at J, leaving 3 bases unmatched. CDR3: CASSLRGRDEKLFF. Written as DNA, the CDR3 is TGTGCCAGCAGCTTGAGGGGGCGGGATGAAAAACTGTTTTTT.